This T cell receptor beta chain was identified in a study of T cell responses to AZD1222 COVID-19 vaccine. TCRdb's table, derived via immunoSEQ multiplex PCR, lists solely in-frame clones and lacks some. Counted here are fewer than 120,000 clones, around 93% occurring once; the ten biggest clones make up around 2.8%. V lost 8 bases to trimming and J lost 4 bases, with 12 bases between them. The CDR3 spans 13 residues. This sequence was found in an adult who received the AZD1222 COVID-19 vaccine. The chain combines TRBV12-3 or TRBV12-4 with TRBJ1-5; tentatively, D is TRBD1 (6 bases). The sequences come from peripheral blood, collected 28 days after the second AZD1222 dose. The CDR3 sequence: CASGAGVNQPQHF. CDR3 nucleotides: TGTGCCAGCGGGGCAGGGGTTAATCAGCCCCAGCATTTT.